What follows are 20 T cell receptor beta chains derived from one specimen sequenced in a study of shared clonotypes between healthy human individuals. Clones were read by immunoSEQ multiplex PCR, and TCRdb kept only the in-frame ones, dropping some. The sample holds fewer than 2.5 million clones, roughly 93% seen once. The sample consisted of naive CD4+ T cells from PBMCs. Described subset: CD45RA+ positively selected. These receptor sequences come from a man between 18 and 35 years old in good health. Some clones in this sample may be carry-over from other donors' samples.

The chain carries TRBV11-3 and TRBJ2-7; D may be TRBD1 (6 bases). The V gene lost 2 bases and the J gene lost 3 bases, with 11 bases spanning the gap. Looked up from germline, CDR1 is SGHNT and CDR2 is YENEEA. The CDR3 spans 14 residues. CDR3 amino acids: CASSLRQGLYEQYF. The CDR3 DNA follows: TGTGCCAGCAGCTTACGGCAGGGGCTCTACGAGCAGTACTTC.

The CDR3 here is CASSPLSGIAGYTF. The CDR3 nucleotides are TGTGCCAGCTCACCACTGTCGGGGATTGCCGGCTACACCTTC. The chain couples TRBV18 to TRBJ1-2; D call uncertain. Trimming took off 1 base at V and 8 bases at J, with 14 bases between the two ends. Germline-derived CDR1 and CDR2 are KGHSH and LQKENI. This CDR3 contains 14 residues.

The chain couples TRBV6-6 to TRBJ1-1; TRBD1 is a possible D gene (5 bases). Deletions cut 5 bases from V and 4 bases from J, with 11 bases between. CDR1 is MNHNY and CDR2 is SVGAGI in the germline V gene (reference sequence). CDR3 length equals 13 residues. Here the CDR3 reads CASSQGIGTEAFF. The DNA of the CDR3 is TGTGCCAGCAGTCAGGGAATAGGCACTGAAGCTTTCTTT.

J is TRBJ2-5 and V is TRBV7-9, with TRBD2 matching 8 bases. V lost 8 bases to trimming and J lost 5 bases; unmatched junction nucleotides: 4. Germline CDR1 is SEHNR and CDR2 is FQNEAQ (reference sequence). This CDR3 has 12 amino acids. As DNA, the CDR3 is TGTGCCAGCGACCCGGGAGGGGAGACCCAGTACTTC. Translated: CASDPGGETQYF. Full variable domain (missing parts from reference TRBV7-9 and TRBJ2-5): DTGVSQNPRHKITKRGQNVTFRCDPISEHNRLYWYRQTLGQGPEFLTYFQNEAQLEKSRLLSDRFSAERPKGSFSTLEIQRTEQGDSAMYLCASDPGGETQYFGPGTRLLVL.

The chain combines TRBV5-1 with TRBJ1-5; possible D gene TRBD1, 6 bases. The CDR3 covers 15 residues. Germline V lookup: CDR1 SGHRS, CDR2 YFSETQ. Trimming took 3 bases from V and 1 from J, leaving 11 bases between them. The CDR3 DNA reads as TGCGCCAGCAGCTATACCGGGGGCAGCAATCAGCCCCAGCATTTT. Protein product: CASSYTGGSNQPQHF.

The chain employs TRBV11-2 and TRBJ2-1; no reliable D call. V was pared by 3 bases and J by 11 bases, with 14 bases between. The CDR3 spans 13 residues. The germline V gene encodes CDR1 SGHAT and CDR2 FQNNGV. DNA of the CDR3: TGTGCCAGCAGCTTCGAACCCTTTGGAAAGCAGTTCTTC. This sequence encodes CASSFEPFGKQFF. Based on the CDR3 plus reference TRBV11-2 and TRBJ2-1, the full variable domain is EAGVAQSPRYKIIEKRQSVAFWCNPISGHATLYWYQQILGQGPKLLIQFQNNGVVDDSQLPKDRFSAERLKGVDSTLKIQPAKLEDSAVYLCASSFEPFGKQFFGPGTRLTVL.

The sample holds a few counts of this clone. The chain employs TRBV6-1 and TRBJ1-1; D call uncertain. The CDR3 sequence is 13 residues long. The V gene's germline CDR1 is MNHNS and CDR2 SASEGT. V was pared by 7 bases and J by 1 base, with 10 bases between. DNA for the CDR3: TGTGCCAGCATCTGGACGGGGAACACTGAAGCTTTCTTT. This translates into CASIWTGNTEAFF.

This clone was recorded a few times. V gene TRBV15 combines with J gene TRBJ1-5; D remains unclear. This CDR3 is 12 amino acids long. Trimming stripped 5 bases from V and 9 bases from J, with 11 bases between. CDR1 LNHNV and CDR2 YYDKDF come from the germline V gene (reference sequence). This CDR3 is CATSPPGRPQHF. In DNA, the CDR3 is TGTGCCACCAGCCCTCCCGGAAGGCCCCAGCATTTT.

This chain links TRBV19 with TRBJ1-1; 8 bases are shared with TRBD1. Germline V gene sequence: CDR1 LNHDA, CDR2 SQIVND (reference sequence). V dropped 6 bases and J dropped 4; count of bases not matched to a gene: 7. The CDR3 sequence is 14 residues long. The CDR3 nucleotides read TGTGCCAGTAGCCTCAGGGGGCCGGGCACTGAAGCTTTCTTT. Encoded protein: CASSLRGPGTEAFF.

The rearrangement links TRBV6-6 to TRBJ1-1; 7 bases match TRBD1. Germline V gene sequence: CDR1 MNHNY, CDR2 SVGAGI (reference sequence). J gave up 1 base and V 4 bases, and 3 bases lay outside the gene matches. CDR3 length: 14 amino acids. The CDR3 bases are TGTGCCAGCAGTTCCTACAGGGGGAACACTGAAGCTTTCTTT. Translation: CASSSYRGNTEAFF.

This chain links TRBV5-1 with TRBJ1-5, with 10 bases that match TRBD1. Germline V lookup: CDR1 SGHRS, CDR2 YFSETQ. J gave up 2 bases and V 4 bases, and 6 bases lay outside the gene matches. This CDR3 region has 16 residues. The CDR3 coding sequence is TGCGCCAGCAGCCCCACCGGGACAGGGGGCAATCAGCCCCAGCATTTT. This encodes CASSPTGTGGNQPQHF.

The chain links TRBV4-3 to TRBJ1-4; maybe TRBD1 (5 bases). The length of the CDR3 is 16 residues. Trimming removed 0 bases at V and 7 bases at J, with 15 bases between. Looked up from germline, CDR1 is LGHNA and CDR2 is YSLEER. The CDR3 nucleotides read TGCGCCAGCAGCCAAGATCACCCCCTGAGGGGTGAAAAACTGTTTTTT. Amino acids: CASSQDHPLRGEKLFF.

This chain links TRBV27 with TRBJ1-1, with TRBD1 matching 8 bases. The CDR3 consists of 14 residues. J gave up 3 bases and V 4 bases, and 4 bases lay outside the gene matches. From germline, CDR1 is MNHEY and CDR2 SMNVEV (reference sequence). CDR3 sequence reads: CASSSLTGDTEAFF. The CDR3 DNA is TGTGCCAGCAGTTCCTTGACAGGGGACACTGAAGCTTTCTTT.

Remarks on this clone: Other DNA sequences in this specimen translate into the identical CDR3. The chain uses TRBV2 and TRBJ2-5; no firm D call. Germline assignment: CDR1 SNHLY and CDR2 FYNNEI. The CDR3 runs to 12 residues. V lost 9 bases, J lost 0 bases, and 8 bases lay in between. The CDR3 nucleotides are TGTGCCAGTAGCTTTAACCAAGAGACCCAGTACTTC. As protein: CASSFNQETQYF.

Written as DNA, the CDR3 is TGTGCCAGCAGTTCCTCGGACGGATATTTCTACGAGCAGTACTTC. This translates into CASSSSDGYFYEQYF. The chain recombines TRBV6-5 with TRBJ2-7; D is unresolved. V was pared by 4 bases and J by 3 bases, with 16 bases between. CDR3 size: 15 residues. CDR1 and CDR2 from the germline V gene are MNHEY and SVGAGI.

The sample holds a few counts of this clone. The V call is TRBV9, the J call TRBJ2-2, with D maybe TRBD2 (6 bases). The CDR3 length is 12 residues. V was shortened by 5 bases and J by 8 bases, with 10 bases between the two germline ends. Germline V gives CDR1 SGDLS, CDR2 YYNGEE. CDR3 in amino acids: CASSPGGGELFF. In DNA form, the CDR3 reads TGTGCCAGCAGTCCCGGGGGTGGGGAGCTGTTTTTT.

The chain uses TRBV19 and TRBJ2-5, with D unclear. The germline V and J ends were trimmed by 5 bases and 1 base, with 17 bases remaining between them. This CDR3 comprises 16 residues. Germline loops: CDR1 LNHDA, CDR2 SQIVND (reference sequence). CDR3 sequence (DNA): TGTGCCAGTAGTCCCTGGCTCCAGGAATTCCAAGAGACCCAGTACTTC. Residues: CASSPWLQEFQETQYF.

The chain uses TRBV10-3 and TRBJ1-1; TRBD1 matches 8 bases. Germline assignment: CDR1 ENHRY and CDR2 SYGVKD. V was clipped by 10 bases and J by 1 base; unmatched bases: 5. The length of the CDR3 is 13 residues. CDR3 sequence: CANSGTGNTEAFF. The CDR3 coding sequence is TGTGCCAACTCCGGGACAGGGAACACTGAAGCTTTCTTT.

Comment on this clone: This sample also contains other DNA sequences that code for the same CDR3. The genes are TRBV29-1 and TRBJ1-1, with D tentatively TRBD1 (6 bases). Germline V lookup: CDR1 SQVTM, CDR2 ANQGSEA. Trimming cost V 6 bases and J 0 bases, with 11 bases left between them. The CDR3 length is 13 residues. DNA for the CDR3: TGCAGCGTACAGGGACGGCTGAACACTGAAGCTTTCTTT. Translation: CSVQGRLNTEAFF.

This clone was counted only a few times. The V call is TRBV19, the J call TRBJ1-5; D is undetermined. The V end was cut by 4 bases, the J end by 4 bases, with 5 bases between. This CDR3 spans 12 amino acids. CDR1 LNHDA and CDR2 SQIVND come from the germline V gene (reference sequence). DNA of the CDR3: TGTGCCAGTAGTAGCCTAAATCAGCCCCAGCATTTT. This sequence encodes CASSSLNQPQHF. Based on the CDR3 plus reference TRBV19 and TRBJ1-5, the full variable domain is DGGITQSPKYLFRKEGQNVTLSCEQNLNHDAMYWYRQDPGQGLRLIYYSQIVNDFQKGDIAEGYSVSREKKESFPLTVTSAQKNPTAFYLCASSSLNQPQHFGDGTRLSIL.